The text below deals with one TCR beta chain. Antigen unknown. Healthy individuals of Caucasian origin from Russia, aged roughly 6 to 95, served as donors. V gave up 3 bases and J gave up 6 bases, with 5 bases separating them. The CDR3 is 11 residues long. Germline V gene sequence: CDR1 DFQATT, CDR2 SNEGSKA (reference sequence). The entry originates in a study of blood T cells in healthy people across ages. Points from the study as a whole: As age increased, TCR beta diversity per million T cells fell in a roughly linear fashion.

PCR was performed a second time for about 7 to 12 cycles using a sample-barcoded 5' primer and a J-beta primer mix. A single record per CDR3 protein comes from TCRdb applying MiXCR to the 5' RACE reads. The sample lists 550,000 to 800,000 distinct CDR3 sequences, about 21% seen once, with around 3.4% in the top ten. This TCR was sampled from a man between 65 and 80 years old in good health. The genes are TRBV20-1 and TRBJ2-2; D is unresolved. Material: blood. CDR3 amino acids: CSASDAGELFF. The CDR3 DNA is TGCAGTGCTAGCGACGCCGGGGAGCTGTTTTTT.